The count of the clone carrying this TCR beta chain is one. The sample belongs to a study of blood T cell repertoires in COVID-19. Study details: Sites across the United States, Italy and Spain contributed samples from acute and convalescent COVID-19. T cells, B-cell-depleted T cells, or PBMCs supplied cDNA or gDNA.

This CDR3 spans 15 amino acids. In germline, CDR1 is MNHEY, CDR2 SVGEGT. The V gene end was trimmed by 7 bases and the J gene end by 1 base; junction bases not matched to a gene: 7. Authors' methods: Nucleated cell counts were estimated from reference gene primer amplification. Here immunoSEQ multiplex PCR was the method, and the copy in TCRdb shows in-frame clones only, minus some. For V, J and clone size, that table is used; D and trimming come from the DNA. The table records hundreds of thousands of clones, around nine tenths of them present only once. The TCR originated in a woman between 50 and 59 years old who had recovered from COVID-19. The sample consisted of PBMCs or T cells enriched from blood (not recorded which). This chain joins TRBV6-2 or TRBV6-3 and TRBJ2-7; 10 bases fit TRBD2. Here the CDR3 reads CASTPTLAGSYEQYF. Here the CDR3 DNA reads TGTGCCAGCACCCCTACACTAGCGGGATCCTACGAGCAGTACTTC.